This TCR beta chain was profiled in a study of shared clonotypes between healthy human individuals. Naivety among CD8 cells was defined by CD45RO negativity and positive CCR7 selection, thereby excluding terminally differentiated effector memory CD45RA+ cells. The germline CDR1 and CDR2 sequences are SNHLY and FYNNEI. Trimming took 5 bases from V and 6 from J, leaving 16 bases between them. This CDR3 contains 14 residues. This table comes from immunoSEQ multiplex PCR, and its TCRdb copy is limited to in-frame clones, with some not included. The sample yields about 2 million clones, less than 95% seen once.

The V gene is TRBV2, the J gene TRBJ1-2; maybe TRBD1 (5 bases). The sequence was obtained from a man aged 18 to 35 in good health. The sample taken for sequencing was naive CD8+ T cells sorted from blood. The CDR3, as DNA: TGTGCCAGCAGTTCAAACCAACAGGTAGATGGCTACACCTTC. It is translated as CASSSNQQVDGYTF.